This T cell receptor (beta chain) was captured by sequencing in a study of blood T cell repertoires in COVID-19. Study overall: The study drew acute and convalescent COVID-19 samples from the United States, Italy and Spain.

Looked up from germline, CDR1 is KGHDR and CDR2 is SFDVKD. V dropped 2 bases and J dropped 0 bases, with 10 bases sitting between them. CDR3 length equals 17 residues. Generated by immunoSEQ multiplex PCR, the TCRdb table keeps only in-frame clones and is missing some. Among about 86,000 clones listed, around 81% were seen once. This clone showed up many times. The TCR originated in a man aged 50 to 59 with acute or convalescent COVID-19. This sequence joins TRBV24-1 and TRBJ1-6; D gene unclear. The sample comprised peripheral blood. CDR3 sequence: CATSDSEQSSYNSPLHF. The CDR3 coding sequence is TGTGCCACCAGTGATTCTGAACAGAGCTCCTATAATTCACCCCTCCACTTT.